This T cell receptor (beta chain) was identified during a study of breast tumors, draining lymph nodes, adjacent tissues. General study points: Data fit most tumor T cells coming from lymph node, expanding in tumor. Tumor TCR diversity was below lymph nodes but above nontumor tissue. Luminal-like breast cancer showed significantly greater tumor-nontumor repertoire similarity than basal-like breast cancer did.

TCRdb re-called the multiplex PCR reads through MiXCR, storing one row per CDR3 protein. This sample has some 200,000 distinct CDR3 sequences, with around 33% found just once. This clonotype was seen ten or more times. Its antigen is undetermined. Axillary draining lymph nodes of breast cancer patients supplied the node samples. CDR3 size: 15 residues. With V trimmed by 7 bases and J by 7 bases, 11 bases remained unmatched. This rearrangement joins TRBV12-3 or TRBV12-4 to TRBJ1-4, with 8 bases lining up with TRBD1. This clonotype originated in a female donor with breast cancer. Some clones in this sample may be carry-over from other donors' samples. Sequenced sample: axillary lymph node tissue. The CDR3 loop reads CASTLMTGAGEKLFF. Written as DNA, the CDR3 is TGTGCCAGCACCCTGATGACAGGGGCGGGTGAAAAACTGTTTTTT.